Listed below are T cell receptor beta chains from one sample, sequenced in a study of metastatic and nonmetastatic thyroid tumors. TCRdb re-called the PCR reads via MiXCR. The top ten clones hold around a fifth of a sample with some 4,300 clones, roughly 20% of them seen once. Sequencing used tumor tissue. Receptors were obtained from a male donor with papillary thyroid cancer or a benign thyroid nodule (not recorded which). Some clones in this sample may be carry-over from other donors' samples. CDR3s include the opening cysteine and the closing phenylalanine or tryptophan. Fields, in order: D gene, V gene, clone size, J gene, CDR3 protein, CDR3 DNA. D genes are given only for firm matches. A row's size may be missing; if present it is once, few, many or a size class.

d_gene: NA; v_gene: TRBV12-3/TRBV12-4; abundance: NA; j_gene: TRBJ1-1; CDR3aa: CASSSTVLKAEAFF; CDR3nt: TGTGCCAGCAGCTCAACAGTCCTTAAGGCTGAAGCTTTCTTT
d_gene: TRBD1; v_gene: TRBV7-6; abundance: medium-sized; j_gene: TRBJ2-3; CDR3aa: CASSSRGQGGPDTQYF; CDR3nt: TGTGCCAGCAGCTCCCGGGGACAGGGGGGACCAGATACGCAGTATTTT
d_gene: NA; v_gene: TRBV5-6; abundance: NA; j_gene: TRBJ1-1; CDR3aa: CASSNWGLDGNTKWTEAFF; CDR3nt: TGTGCCAGCAGCAACTGGGGACTTGACGGCAATACAAAATGGACTGAAGCTTTCTTT
d_gene: NA; v_gene: TRBV2; abundance: large; j_gene: TRBJ2-1; CDR3aa: CATRSYNEQFF; CDR3nt: TGTGCCACTCGGTCCTACAATGAGCAGTTCTTC
d_gene: TRBD2; v_gene: TRBV5-8; abundance: many; j_gene: TRBJ2-5; CDR3aa: CASSLGLAGGIQETQYF; CDR3nt: TGTGCCAGCAGCTTGGGTCTAGCGGGAGGTATCCAAGAGACCCAGTACTTC
d_gene: NA; v_gene: TRBV11-2; abundance: many; j_gene: TRBJ1-2; CDR3aa: CASSLILRGRRGYTF; CDR3nt: TGTGCCAGCAGCTTAATCCTTCGGGGGCGCCGAGGCTACACCTTC
d_gene: NA; v_gene: TRBV19; abundance: many; j_gene: TRBJ2-3; CDR3aa: CASSIDRFHEPDTQYF; CDR3nt: TGTGCCAGTAGTATTGATAGATTCCACGAGCCAGATACGCAGTATTTT
d_gene: NA; v_gene: TRBV3-1; abundance: many; j_gene: TRBJ1-6; CDR3aa: CASSPGISPLHF; CDR3nt: TGTGCCAGCAGCCCCGGCATCTCACCCCTCCACTTT
d_gene: TRBD2; v_gene: TRBV4-1; abundance: many; j_gene: TRBJ2-2; CDR3aa: CASSQDPGRATGELFF; CDR3nt: TGCGCCAGCAGCCAAGATCCCGGGAGGGCCACCGGGGAGCTGTTTTTT
d_gene: TRBD1; v_gene: TRBV28; abundance: few; j_gene: TRBJ1-1; CDR3aa: CASTTTGGNPEAFF; CDR3nt: TGTGCCAGCACCACGACAGGGGGCAACCCTGAAGCTTTCTTT
d_gene: NA; v_gene: TRBV28; abundance: large; j_gene: TRBJ2-7; CDR3aa: CASREGFSYEQYF; CDR3nt: TGTGCCAGCAGAGAGGGTTTCTCCTACGAGCAGTACTTC